These 6 T cell receptor beta chains were sequenced from one sample in a study of identical twins. MiXCR, run by TCRdb on the 5' RACE reads, gives a single entry per CDR3 protein. The profile covers hundreds of thousands of distinct CDR3 sequences, with 7.5% appearing a single time and less than 2% taken by the ten largest. These data were likewise used in another study, on yellow fever vaccine responses in identical twins.

Sequenced sample: memory (CD45RO+) T cells sorted from blood. Source of these receptors: a woman between 18 and 30 years old in good health.

In this sample, this clonotype turned up a few times. The V gene is TRBV10-3, the J gene TRBJ2-1; D gene uncertain. Germline V gives CDR1 ENHRY, CDR2 SYGVKD. The CDR3 runs 12 residues. Trimming removed 6 bases at V and 5 bases at J, with 8 bases between. The CDR3 sequence is CAIRSHNNEQFF. CDR3 in DNA: TGTGCCATCAGATCACACAACAATGAGCAGTTCTTC.

The V and J genes are TRBV7-9 and TRBJ2-7; unclear D gene. V was shortened by 5 bases and J by 3 bases, with 8 bases between the two germline ends. CDR3 length equals 12 residues. Germline V gene lookup returns CDR1 SEHNR and CDR2 FQNEAQ (reference sequence). The CDR3 spells CASSPDIYEQYF. The CDR3 region has the DNA TGTGCCAGCAGCCCTGACATCTACGAGCAGTACTTC.

This clonotype was detected ten times or more. V and J are TRBV28 and TRBJ1-2, with D unresolved. V gave up 3 bases and J gave up 5 bases, with 7 bases separating them. The germline V gene has CDR1 MDHEN and CDR2 SYDVKM. CDR3 length: 12 residues. CDR3 in amino acids: CASSLVGYGYTF. CDR3 DNA: TGTGCCAGCAGTTTGGTGGGTTATGGCTACACCTTC.

The chain employs TRBV27 and TRBJ1-6, with TRBD1 matching 7 bases. Germline trimming cut 5 bases from V and 9 bases from J; bases unmatched to any gene: 13. The CDR3 is 16 residues long. The germline V gene encodes CDR1 MNHEY and CDR2 SMNVEV (reference sequence). This chain's CDR3 is CASSRRKPGQTSPLHF. The CDR3 region has the DNA TGTGCCAGCAGTCGACGAAAGCCGGGACAGACTTCACCCCTCCACTTT.

The V and J genes are TRBV28 and TRBJ2-7; D gene uncertain. Trimming shortened V by 5 bases and J by 7 bases, and 12 bases separated the two germline ends. Germline CDR1 and CDR2: MDHEN and SYDVKM. CDR3 length: 12 amino acids. This chain's CDR3 is CASSLRLSEQYF. In DNA, the CDR3 is TGTGCCAGCAGTCTGCGGCTCTCGGAGCAGTACTTC. The complete variable domain, with remaining parts taken from reference TRBV28 and TRBJ2-7, reads DVKVTQSSRYLVKRTGEKVFLECVQDMDHENMFWYRQDPGLGLRLIYFSYDVKMKEKGDIPEGYSVSREKKERFSLILESASTNQTSMYLCASSLRLSEQYFGPGTRLTVT.

This chain links TRBV7-2 with TRBJ2-7; TRBD2 might be the D (6 bases). The CDR3 is 16 amino acids. V lost 2 bases to trimming and J lost 0 bases, with 14 bases between them. CDR1 SGHTA and CDR2 FQGNSA come from the germline V gene. The chain's CDR3 is CASSLKDGRGSYEQYF. The DNA for the CDR3 is TGTGCCAGCAGCTTAAAGGATGGGCGGGGCTCCTACGAGCAGTACTTC.